The 20 T cell receptor beta chains below come from one sample, sequenced in a study of memory CD4+ T cells and cytomegalovirus serostatus (dated by TCRdb to about 2019). Single viable CD3+CD4+CD8-CD45RO+ cells were sorted as memory CD4+ T cells on a FACSAria II. The method was the immunoSEQ multiplex PCR assay. TCRdb took this table from immuneACCESS and kept in-frame rearrangements with V and J called. Such tables lack part of the clones; where checked against another copy, unresolved V genes explain under half of the gap, and the rest is unexplained. The sample data list about 52,000 clones, and around 88% of these were observed just once. The ten biggest clones cover 1.5% to 2% of the sample. Source material: memory CD4+ T cells from blood. Receptors were obtained from an adult in good health and CMV-seropositive.

This rearrangement joins TRBV4-1 to TRBJ1-4, with D unresolved. Germline V gene sequence: CDR1 MGHRA, CDR2 YSYEKL. The germline V and J ends were trimmed by 3 bases and 6 bases, with 11 bases remaining between them. The CDR3 sequence is 14 residues long. CDR3 DNA sequence: TGCGCCAGCAGCCATAGGACTACCTATGAAAAACTGTTTTTT. It yields the protein CASSHRTTYEKLFF.

V gene TRBV7-3 combines with J gene TRBJ1-1, with unresolved D. Germline-derived CDR1 and CDR2 are SGHTA and FQGTGA. The CDR3 loop spans 13 amino acids. Trimming took 0 bases from V and 1 from J, leaving 3 bases between them. CDR3: CASSLTGNTEAFF. In DNA form, the CDR3 reads TGTGCCAGCAGCTTAACGGGGAACACTGAAGCTTTCTTT.

The genes are TRBV18 and TRBJ2-2; D possibly corresponds to TRBD1 (6 bases). The germline V and J ends were trimmed by 6 bases and 6 bases, with 11 bases remaining between them. The CDR3 length is 13 residues. The germline CDR1 and CDR2 sequences are KGHSH and LQKENI. The CDR3 bases are TGTGCCAGCTCGCCCCAGGGGTCCGGGGAGCTGTTTTTT. This codes for CASSPQGSGELFF.

The chain couples TRBV11-1 to TRBJ1-1, with no clear D. Germline assignment: CDR1 SGHAT and CDR2 FQDESV (reference sequence). Trimming took off 4 bases at V and 0 bases at J, with 6 bases between the two ends. This CDR3 has 13 amino acids. The CDR3 here is CASSSLLNTEAFF. In nucleotides, the CDR3 is TGTGCCAGCAGCTCCCTATTGAACACTGAAGCTTTCTTT.

CDR3 residues: CAISERQLAYNEQFF. The CDR3 DNA is TGTGCCATCAGTGAGAGGCAGTTAGCCTACAATGAGCAGTTCTTC. The chain combines TRBV10-3 with TRBJ2-1; D is ambiguous. Germline V gene sequence: CDR1 ENHRY, CDR2 SYGVKD. The CDR3 totals 15 residues. Trimming pared 2 bases from V and 2 bases from J, leaving 10 bases between.

This CDR3 reads CAWAPPGRRAEAFF. In nucleotides, the CDR3 is TGTGCCTGGGCGCCCCCAGGGAGGCGCGCTGAAGCTTTCTTT. This chain uses TRBV30 with TRBJ1-1; TRBD1 is a possible D gene (5 bases). The CDR3 runs 14 residues. Germline-derived CDR1 and CDR2 are GTSNPN and SVGIG (reference sequence). Deletions cut 5 bases from V and 6 bases from J, with 19 bases between. The full variable domain, completed using reference TRBV30 and TRBJ1-1, is SQTIHQWPATLVQPVGSPLSLECTVEGTSNPNLYWYRQAAGRGLQLLFYSVGIGQISSEVPQNLSASRPQDRQFILSSKKLLLSDSGFYLCAWAPPGRRAEAFFGQGTRLTVV.

The chain recombines TRBV29-1 with TRBJ1-4; D is possibly TRBD1 (5 bases). Germline V gene lookup returns CDR1 SQVTM and CDR2 ANQGSEA. Trimming took off 0 bases at V and 10 bases at J, with 15 bases between the two ends. This CDR3 contains 14 residues. The CDR3 sequence: CSVEDFWGSGKLFF. CDR3 in DNA: TGCAGCGTTGAAGACTTTTGGGGGTCAGGAAAACTGTTTTTT.

This chain joins TRBV6-5 and TRBJ1-5, with 10 nucleotides matching TRBD1. The CDR3 runs 15 residues. CDR1 and CDR2 from the germline V gene are MNHEY and SVGAGI. Losses at the gene ends were 8 bases for V and 6 bases for J; bases not matched to a gene: 10. CDR3: CASRPGQGFFQPQHF. In nucleotides, the CDR3 is TGTGCCAGCCGACCGGGACAGGGGTTTTTTCAGCCCCAGCATTTT.

The genes are TRBV15 and TRBJ2-1, with TRBD1 matching over 8 bases. CDR3 length: 15 amino acids. Germline CDR1 and CDR2: LNHNV and YYDKDF (reference sequence). V lost 5 bases and J lost 8; bases outside the gene matches: 11. In DNA, the CDR3 is TGTGCCACCAGCTTCCGGACAGGGACTGGCGATGAGCAGTTCTTC. It yields the protein CATSFRTGTGDEQFF.

This clone was counted once. The gene calls are TRBV7-2 and TRBJ2-5, with a weak D call TRBD1 (5 bases). V dropped 5 bases and J dropped 2 bases, with 6 bases sitting between them. This CDR3 has 12 residues. The germline V gene encodes CDR1 SGHTA and CDR2 FQGNSA. CDR3 in amino acids: CASSRQQETQYF. The CDR3 bases are TGTGCCAGCAGCCGACAGCAAGAGACCCAGTACTTC. The whole variable domain, remainder taken from reference TRBV7-2 and TRBJ2-5, is GAGVSQSPSNKVTEKGKDVELRCDPISGHTALYWYRQSLGQGLEFLIYFQGNSAPDKSGLPSDRFSAERTGGSVSTLTIQRTQQEDSAVYLCASSRQQETQYFGPGTRLLVL.

There are a few counts of this clone. This chain connects TRBV2 to TRBJ2-4, with D possibly TRBD1 on 6 matching bases. Between the trimmed V and J ends, which lost 6 bases and 0 bases, there was a span of 9 bases. CDR3 length: 14 amino acids. Looked up from germline, CDR1 is SNHLY and CDR2 is FYNNEI. The CDR3 loop is CASSAGEAKNIQYF. CDR3 in DNA: TGTGCCAGCAGCGCAGGGGAAGCCAAAAACATTCAGTACTTC.

This clone has just one count. This sequence joins TRBV19 and TRBJ2-2, with TRBD2 as a possible D gene (6 bases). The germline V and J ends were trimmed by 4 bases and 3 bases, with 12 bases remaining between them. CDR1 LNHDA and CDR2 SQIVND come from the germline V gene (reference sequence). This CDR3 is 15 amino acids long. DNA for the CDR3: TGTGCCAGTAGTAGGGCGGGGTTGGACACCGGGGAGCTGTTTTTT. Protein: CASSRAGLDTGELFF.

J is TRBJ1-5 and V is TRBV28; 7 positions match TRBD1. After removal of 3 bases from V and 7 bases from J, the junction contained 12 bases not matched to a gene. Germline CDR1 is MDHEN and CDR2 is SYDVKM. CDR3 length equals 16 residues. The CDR3 bases are TGTGCCAGCAGTTTGATAGGACAGGTTGGATGGCAGCCCCAGCATTTT. Protein sequence: CASSLIGQVGWQPQHF. Together with reference TRBV28 and TRBJ1-5, the CDR3 gives the full variable domain: DVKVTQSSRYLVKRTGEKVFLECVQDMDHENMFWYRQDPGLGLRLIYFSYDVKMKEKGDIPEGYSVSREKKERFSLILESASTNQTSMYLCASSLIGQVGWQPQHFGDGTRLSIL.

The V and J genes are TRBV7-9 and TRBJ1-1; tentative D call: TRBD1 (5 bases). Germline loops: CDR1 SEHNR, CDR2 FQNEAQ (reference sequence). V was cut by 1 base and J by 11 bases, with 17 bases left in between. The CDR3 runs 14 residues. DNA of the CDR3: TGTGCCAGCAGCTTAGTTGGGGGGGTGTACGAGGCTTTCTTT. This translates into CASSLVGGVYEAFF.

The rearrangement joins TRBV28 to TRBJ1-1, with D maybe TRBD1 (5 bases). The V gene's germline CDR1 is MDHEN and CDR2 SYDVKM. V gave up 6 bases and J gave up 1 base, with 12 bases separating them. The CDR3 contains 14 residues. Written as DNA, the CDR3 is TGTGCCAGCAGCAAACAAACAGGGAACACTGAAGCTTTCTTT. The encoded protein is CASSKQTGNTEAFF.

The chain recombines TRBV5-6 with TRBJ1-1, with TRBD1 identical over 7 bases. Trimming cost V 4 bases and J 3 bases; bases outside gene matches: 6. This CDR3 region has 14 residues. CDR1 and CDR2 from the germline V gene are SGHDT and YYEEEE. In nucleotides, the CDR3 is TGTGCCAGCAGCCCGATTGACAGGGACACTGAAGCTTTCTTT. Translating it yields CASSPIDRDTEAFF.

This clone turned up a few times. V and J are TRBV5-4 and TRBJ2-3; 7 bases map to TRBD2. Germline CDR1 and CDR2: SGHNT and YYREEE (reference sequence). CDR3 length: 17 residues. Losses at the gene ends were 0 bases for V and 7 bases for J; bases not matched to a gene: 14. CDR3 sequence reads: CASSLVTGGPQGYTQYF. DNA of the CDR3: TGTGCCAGCAGCTTGGTAACGGGGGGACCTCAGGGATATACGCAGTATTTT. The full variable domain, its missing parts supplied by reference TRBV5-4 and TRBJ2-3, is ETGVTQSPTHLIKTRGQQVTLRCSSQSGHNTVSWYQQALGQGPQFIFQYYREEENGRGNFPPRFSGLQFPNYSSELNVNALELDDSALYLCASSLVTGGPQGYTQYFGPGTRLTVL.

This sequence joins TRBV6-1 and TRBJ1-4; D is perhaps TRBD1 (5 bases). With 3 bases removed from V and 0 bases from J, the gap between germline ends came to 8 bases. Germline loops: CDR1 MNHNS, CDR2 SASEGT. The CDR3 is 15 amino acids. The CDR3 DNA is TGTGCCAGCAGTGAGACAGTATCAACTAATGAAAAACTGTTTTTT. As protein: CASSETVSTNEKLFF.

The V call is TRBV28, the J call TRBJ2-7; 8 bases are shared with TRBD1. After removal of 6 bases from V and 3 bases from J, the junction contained 10 bases not matched to a gene. Per germline, CDR1 MDHEN and CDR2 SYDVKM. The CDR3 has 15 amino acids. The CDR3 nucleotides read TGTGCCAGCAGGAAACAGGGGGAGAGAAGCTACGAGCAGTACTTC. Translated: CASRKQGERSYEQYF.

The V and J genes are TRBV18 and TRBJ2-1; TRBD2 aligns across 13 bases. Germline CDR1 reads KGHSH; CDR2 reads LQKENI. The CDR3 runs to 16 residues. V dropped 3 bases and J dropped 7; count of bases not matched to a gene: 6. Here the CDR3 reads CASSPRTSGRGNEQFF. CDR3 DNA: TGTGCCAGCTCACCTCGGACTAGCGGGAGAGGGAATGAGCAGTTCTTC.